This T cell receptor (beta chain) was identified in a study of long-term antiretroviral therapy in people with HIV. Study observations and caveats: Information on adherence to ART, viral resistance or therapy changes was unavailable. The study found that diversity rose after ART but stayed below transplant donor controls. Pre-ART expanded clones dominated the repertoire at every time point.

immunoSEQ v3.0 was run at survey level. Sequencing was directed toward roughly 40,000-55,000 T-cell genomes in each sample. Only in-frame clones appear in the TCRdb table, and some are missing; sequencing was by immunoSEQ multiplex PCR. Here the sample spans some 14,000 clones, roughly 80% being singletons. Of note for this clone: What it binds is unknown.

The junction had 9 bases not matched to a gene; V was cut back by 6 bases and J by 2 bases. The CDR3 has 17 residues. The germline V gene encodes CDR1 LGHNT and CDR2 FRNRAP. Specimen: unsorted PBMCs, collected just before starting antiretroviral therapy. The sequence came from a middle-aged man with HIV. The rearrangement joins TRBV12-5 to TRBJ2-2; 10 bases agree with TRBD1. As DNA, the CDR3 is TGTGCTAGTGGACTGGGACAGGGGACACAAAACACCGGGGAGCTGTTTTTT. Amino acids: CASGLGQGTQNTGELFF.